The rows below give T cell receptor beta chains drawn from one sample of a study of T-cell memory formation after mild COVID-19. TCRdb recomputed calls from the 5' RACE reads with MiXCR, one row per CDR3 protein. The table records roughly 480,000 distinct CDR3 sequences, more than 20% of them present only once. The specimen sequenced was PBMCs or a T cell subset sorted from them (not recorded which). The receptors come from an adult woman who had mild COVID-19 (a few samples of this study predate the infection). Cell type and time point are not known. Each CDR3 is given with its conserved first and last residue.

v_call,cdr3_aa
TRBV21-1,CASSKSGTSTDTQYF
TRBV3-1,CASSRRTGGTEAFF
TRBV7-2,CASSLSAGGPGEQYF
TRBV12-3/TRBV12-4,CASSRRDRVKYF
TRBV20-1,CSATWAGGTDTQYF
TRBV18,CASSPQGTGLYEQYF
TRBV6-2/TRBV6-3,CASSYSIRGGETQYF
TRBV5-1,CASSSGGGSYNEQFF
TRBV11-3,CASSLTGHRGDTQYF
TRBV12-3/TRBV12-4,CASSIVGYGYTF
TRBV5-1,CASSFAGGGVQFF
TRBV10-3,CAIRQGAGEQYF
TRBV4-1,CASSQVAGGRNTQYF
TRBV9,CASSVAGYTDTQYF
TRBV9,CASSVGGGKTYEQYF
TRBV20-1,CSARDGTRSTEAFF
TRBV6-2/TRBV6-3,CASTFRQGPNQPQHF
TRBV7-6,CASSLMVQGLTETQYF
TRBV9,CASSAHGQGAQETQYF
TRBV7-9,CASSLILGTGTNEQFF
TRBV29-1,CSAGPSLYGYTF
TRBV6-2/TRBV6-3,CASNHPQGARAEAFF
TRBV9,CASSVVDRGNTGELFF
TRBV20-1,CSARDQGLAGASYEQYF
TRBV5-6,CASSFTGTGYHEQYF
TRBV12-3/TRBV12-4,CASTSGGSYGYTF
TRBV29-1,CSVDASGSYEQYF
TRBV6-5,CASSYSLRVLGTDTQYF
TRBV4-3,CASSPGVAGVTDTQYF
TRBV6-2/TRBV6-3,CASRRSGDTEAFF
TRBV4-1,CASSHFIAGSTDTQYF
TRBV18,CASSPLESATYEQYF
TRBV5-1,CASSLWRGGTDTQYF
TRBV5-1,CASIGHWAGDNEQFF
TRBV18,CASSPPNRGGDTQYF